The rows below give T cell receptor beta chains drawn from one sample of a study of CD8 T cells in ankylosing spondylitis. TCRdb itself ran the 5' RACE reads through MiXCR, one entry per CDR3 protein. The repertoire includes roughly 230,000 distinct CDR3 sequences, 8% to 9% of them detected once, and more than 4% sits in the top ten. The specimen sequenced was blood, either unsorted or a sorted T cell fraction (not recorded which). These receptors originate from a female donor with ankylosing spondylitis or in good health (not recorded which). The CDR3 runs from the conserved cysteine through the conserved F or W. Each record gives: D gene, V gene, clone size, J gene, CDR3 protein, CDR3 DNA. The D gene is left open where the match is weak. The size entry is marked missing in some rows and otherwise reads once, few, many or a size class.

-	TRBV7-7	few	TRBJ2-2	CASSSLAGAETGELFF	TGTGCTAGCAGTTCACTGGCCGGAGCGGAGACCGGGGAGCTGTTTTTT
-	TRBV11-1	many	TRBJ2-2	CATTVDGAARTGELFF	TGTGCCACCACCGTTGATGGCGCCGCAAGGACCGGGGAGCTGTTTTTT
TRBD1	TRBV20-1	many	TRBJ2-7	CSARKGQPKISYEQYF	TGCAGTGCCCGAAAGGGACAGCCCAAAATTTCCTACGAGCAGTACTTC
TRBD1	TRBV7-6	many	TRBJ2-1	CASSLGQGRYEQFF	TGTGCCAGCAGCTTAGGACAGGGAAGGTATGAGCAGTTCTTC
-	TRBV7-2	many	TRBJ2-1	CASSQTSFEQFF	TGTGCCAGCAGCCAGACTAGTTTTGAGCAGTTCTTC
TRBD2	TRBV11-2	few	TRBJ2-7	CASSSQALLAGGHSPNEQYF	TGTGCCAGCAGCTCCCAGGCCCTGTTGGCGGGAGGGCATTCGCCCAACGAGCAGTACTTC
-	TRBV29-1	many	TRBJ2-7	CSVRQVSEQYF	TGCAGCGTTCGACAGGTCAGCGAGCAGTACTTC
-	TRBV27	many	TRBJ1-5	CASSVEVGQPQHF	TGTGCCAGCAGTGTCGAGGTGGGACAGCCCCAGCATTTT
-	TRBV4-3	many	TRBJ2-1	CASSQAVGVLRGNEQFF	TGCGCCAGCAGCCAAGCCGTCGGGGTACTGAGGGGCAATGAGCAGTTCTTC
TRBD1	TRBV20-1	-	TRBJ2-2	CSAYGTGYTGELFF	TGCAGTGCCTACGGGACAGGCTACACCGGGGAGCTGTTTTTT
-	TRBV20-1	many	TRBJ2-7	CSARQGPSDEQYF	TGCAGTGCTAGGCAGGGGCCCTCGGACGAGCAGTACTTC
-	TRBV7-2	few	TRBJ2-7	CASSLDPAHYEQYF	TGTGCCAGCAGCTTAGATCCAGCCCACTACGAGCAGTACTTC
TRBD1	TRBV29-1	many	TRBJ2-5	CSVPKGQGGETQYF	TGCAGCGTCCCCAAGGGACAGGGAGGCGAGACCCAGTACTTC
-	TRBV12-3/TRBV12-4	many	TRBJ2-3	CASSQEGGGGTDTQYF	TGTGCCAGCAGCCAAGAGGGTGGAGGGGGCACAGATACGCAGTATTTT
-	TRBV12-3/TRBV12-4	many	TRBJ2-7	CASSLFGSYEQYF	TGTGCCAGCAGTTTGTTCGGCTCCTACGAGCAGTACTTC
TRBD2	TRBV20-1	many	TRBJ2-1	CSACTLAGDHEQFF	TGCAGTGCTTGCACACTAGCGGGAGACCATGAGCAGTTCTTC
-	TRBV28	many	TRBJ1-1	CASSLYERPEAFF	TGTGCCAGCAGTTTATATGAAAGACCTGAAGCTTTCTTT
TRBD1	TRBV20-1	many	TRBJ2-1	CSAGDRVYRNYEQFF	TGCAGTGCTGGGGACAGGGTCTATCGTAACTATGAGCAGTTCTTC
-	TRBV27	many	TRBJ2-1	CASSLDRRDEQFF	TGTGCCAGCAGCTTAGATAGGCGCGATGAGCAGTTCTTC
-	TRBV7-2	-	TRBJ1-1	CASSSGGGGDTEAFF	TGTGCCAGCAGCTCCGGGGGGGGTGGAGACACTGAAGCTTTCTTT
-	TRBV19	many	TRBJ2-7	CASSISGTSGEQYF	TGTGCCAGTAGTATCAGCGGGACATCAGGGGAGCAGTACTTC
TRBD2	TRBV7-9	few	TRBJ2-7	CASSSSSGRATYEQYF	TGTGCCAGCAGCTCGAGCAGCGGGAGGGCCACCTACGAGCAGTACTTC
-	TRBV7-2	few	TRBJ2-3	CASSFPGFQDTQYF	TGTGCCAGCAGCTTTCCGGGCTTTCAAGATACGCAGTATTTT
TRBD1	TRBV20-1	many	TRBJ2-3	CSPFALRGRVDTQYF	TGCAGTCCTTTCGCCCTCAGGGGGCGTGTAGATACGCAGTATTTT
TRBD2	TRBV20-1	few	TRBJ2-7	CSARDPRAGVEEQYF	TGCAGTGCTAGAGACCCTCGAGCGGGAGTGGAAGAGCAGTACTTC
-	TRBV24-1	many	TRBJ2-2	CATKGTGELFF	TGTGCCACCAAGGGGACCGGGGAGCTGTTTTTT
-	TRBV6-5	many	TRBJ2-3	CASSFHQADTQYF	TGTGCCAGCAGTTTCCATCAGGCAGATACGCAGTATTTT
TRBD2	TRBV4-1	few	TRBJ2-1	CASSFRLELAGPNEQFF	TGCGCCAGCAGCTTCCGACTTGAGCTAGCGGGACCCAATGAGCAGTTCTTC
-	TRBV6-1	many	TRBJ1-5	CASSMTHSNQPQHF	TGTGCCAGCTCAATGACCCATAGCAATCAGCCCCAGCATTTT
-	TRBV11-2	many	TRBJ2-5	CASSLGSDDGETQYF	TGTGCCAGCAGCTTAGGCTCTGACGACGGAGAGACCCAGTACTTC
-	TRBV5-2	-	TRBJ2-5	CASSLITSGKETQYF	TGTGCCAGCAGCTTGATTACTAGCGGTAAAGAGACCCAGTACTTC
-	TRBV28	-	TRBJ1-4	CASSPPAGQGNEKLFF	TGTGCCAGCAGTCCTCCGGCCGGGCAGGGAAATGAAAAACTGTTTTTT
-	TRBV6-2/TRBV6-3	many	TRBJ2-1	CASSEGWDEQFF	TGTGCCAGCAGCGAGGGATGGGATGAGCAGTTCTTC
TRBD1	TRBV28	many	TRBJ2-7	CASSSVGQGAYEQYF	TGTGCCAGCAGTTCTGTGGGACAGGGGGCCTACGAGCAGTACTTC
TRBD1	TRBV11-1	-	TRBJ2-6	CASSRDRGRLSGANVLTF	TGTGCCAGCAGCAGGGACAGGGGGCGGTTATCCGGGGCCAACGTCCTGACTTTC
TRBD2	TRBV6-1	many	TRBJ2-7	CASRGRASGNEQYF	TGTGCCAGCAGGGGGAGGGCTAGCGGGAACGAGCAGTACTTC
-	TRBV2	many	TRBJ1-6	CASSNDSPYNSPLHF	TGTGCCAGCAGTAATGACAGTCCCTATAATTCACCCCTCCACTTT
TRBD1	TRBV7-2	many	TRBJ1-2	CASSTGQGNYGYTF	TGTGCCAGCAGCACCGGACAGGGGAACTATGGCTACACCTTC
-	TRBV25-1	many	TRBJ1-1	CASSATRLSGAFF	TGTGCCAGCAGTGCAACCCGTCTCTCTGGAGCTTTCTTT
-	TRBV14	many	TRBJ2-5	CASSQSHFQETQYF	TGTGCCAGCAGCCAGAGCCACTTCCAAGAGACCCAGTACTTC
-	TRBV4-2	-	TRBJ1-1	CASSQGLNRENTEAFF	TGTGCCAGCAGCCAAGGCCTGAACAGAGAGAACACTGAAGCTTTCTTT
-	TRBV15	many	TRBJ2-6	CATSRDGGTGANVLTF	TGTGCCACCAGCAGAGATGGGGGAACTGGGGCCAACGTCCTGACTTTC
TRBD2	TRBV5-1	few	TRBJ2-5	CASSLAPSGSVETQYF	TGCGCCAGCAGCTTGGCCCCTAGCGGGAGTGTCGAGACCCAGTACTTC
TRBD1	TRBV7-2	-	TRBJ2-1	CASSLEGQGSKFF	TGTGCCAGCAGCTTAGAGGGACAGGGGAGTAAGTTCTTC
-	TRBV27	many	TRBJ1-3	CASSFLGGNTIYF	TGTGCCAGCAGTTTCCTAGGGGGAAACACCATATATTTT
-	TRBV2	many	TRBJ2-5	CASSLGVAETQYF	TGTGCCAGCAGTCTGGGGGTAGCGGAGACCCAGTACTTC
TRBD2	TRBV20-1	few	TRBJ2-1	CCARDLAGSYNEQFF	TGCTGTGCTAGGGACCTAGCGGGCTCCTACAATGAGCAGTTCTTC
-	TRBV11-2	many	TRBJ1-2	CASSLEGTQNYGYTF	TGTGCCAGCAGCTTAGAGGGAACCCAAAACTATGGCTACACCTTC
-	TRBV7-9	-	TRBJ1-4	CASSFGSRKKLFF	TGTGCCAGCAGCTTTGGTTCCCGAAAAAAACTGTTTTTT
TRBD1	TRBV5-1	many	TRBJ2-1	CASWDRGPNEQFF	TGCGCCAGTTGGGACAGGGGTCCCAATGAGCAGTTCTTC
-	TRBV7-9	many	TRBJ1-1	CASSFEIGGTFF	TGTGCCAGCAGCTTTGAAATCGGCGGGACTTTCTTT
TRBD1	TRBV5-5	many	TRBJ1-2	CASSSPPGTGGTYGYTF	TGTGCCAGCAGCTCCCCCCCCGGGACAGGGGGCACCTATGGCTACACCTTC
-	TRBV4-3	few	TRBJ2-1	CASSPTRVRPYNEQFF	TGCGCCAGCAGTCCGACGAGGGTTCGACCCTACAATGAGCAGTTCTTC